The rows below give T cell receptor beta chains drawn from one sample of a study of cytomegalovirus exposure and HLA in healthy donors. The assay was immunoSEQ multiplex PCR, and TCRdb's table has in-frame clones only and misses some. The sample has about 130,000 clones, roughly four fifths seen once; the top ten hold about 1.8%. Material: PBMCs. The receptors were sampled from a woman in her 50s in good health and CMV-seronegative. CDR3s include the opening cysteine and the closing phenylalanine or tryptophan. A D gene is named only where the DNA matches it firmly. Not every row has a clone size; where given, it reads once, few, many or a size class.

>NA|TRBD1|TRBJ1-1|TRBV28
CASSWTGNTEAFF
TGTGCCAGCAGCTGGACAGGGAACACTGAAGCTTTCTTT
>NA|NA|TRBJ1-1|TRBV6-5
CASSYFTENTEAFF
TGTGCCAGCAGTTACTTTACAGAGAACACTGAAGCTTTCTTT
>NA|TRBD1|TRBJ2-5|TRBV4-2
CASSQTTGTQETQYF
TGTGCCAGCAGCCAAACGACAGGGACCCAAGAGACCCAGTACTTC
>NA|NA|TRBJ1-3|TRBV9
CASSVAAVYGWQGSGNTIYF
TGTGCCAGCAGCGTAGCTGCAGTGTATGGGTGGCAGGGCTCTGGAAACACCATATATTTT
>once|NA|TRBJ1-2|TRBV30
CAWSGANYGYTF
TGTGCCTGGAGTGGGGCAAACTATGGCTACACCTTC
>NA|TRBD1|TRBJ1-1|TRBV19
CASSQGQVVTEAFF
TGTGCCAGTAGCCAGGGACAGGTGGTTACTGAAGCTTTCTTT
>NA|NA|TRBJ1-5|TRBV9
CASSVDSSNQPQHF
TGTGCCAGCAGCGTAGATAGCAGCAATCAGCCCCAGCATTTT
>NA|TRBD2|TRBJ2-1|TRBV11-2
CASSLVRRESEQFF
TGTGCCAGCAGCTTAGTCAGGCGGGAGAGTGAGCAGTTCTTC
>NA|NA|TRBJ2-4|TRBV27
CASSPWTPLAKNIQYF
TGTGCCAGCAGTCCCTGGACACCCTTAGCCAAAAACATTCAGTACTTC
>NA|TRBD1|TRBJ1-5|TRBV4-2
CASSPHAGGKPQHF
TGTGCCAGCAGCCCTCACGCAGGGGGCAAGCCCCAGCATTTT
>NA|TRBD1|TRBJ1-4|TRBV7-2
CASSPRTGEKLFF
TGTGCCAGCAGCCCTCGGACAGGGGAAAAACTGTTTTTT
>NA|NA|TRBJ2-5|TRBV4-2
CASSQSRAYYETQYF
TGTGCCAGCAGCCAAAGTAGAGCTTATTATGAGACCCAGTACTTC
>few|NA|TRBJ2-2|TRBV5-3
CARSSPGGNTGELFF
TGTGCCAGAAGCAGTCCCGGCGGGAACACCGGGGAGCTGTTTTTT
>few|TRBD2|TRBJ2-5|TRBV5-1
CASRREGGSQETQYF
TGCGCCAGCAGGCGTGAGGGAGGGAGCCAAGAGACCCAGTACTTC
>NA|TRBD2|TRBJ2-2|TRBV7-2
CASSLSGKVNTGELFF
TGTGCCAGCAGCTTAAGCGGGAAGGTTAACACCGGGGAGCTGTTTTTT
>NA|NA|TRBJ1-1|TRBV5-1
CASSLTSVSGEAEAFF
TGCGCCAGCAGCTTGACTTCCGTGTCGGGGGAGGCTGAAGCTTTCTTT
>NA|TRBD1|TRBJ1-5|TRBV29-1
CSVGNRGNQPQHF
TGCAGCGTTGGGAACAGGGGTAATCAGCCCCAGCATTTT